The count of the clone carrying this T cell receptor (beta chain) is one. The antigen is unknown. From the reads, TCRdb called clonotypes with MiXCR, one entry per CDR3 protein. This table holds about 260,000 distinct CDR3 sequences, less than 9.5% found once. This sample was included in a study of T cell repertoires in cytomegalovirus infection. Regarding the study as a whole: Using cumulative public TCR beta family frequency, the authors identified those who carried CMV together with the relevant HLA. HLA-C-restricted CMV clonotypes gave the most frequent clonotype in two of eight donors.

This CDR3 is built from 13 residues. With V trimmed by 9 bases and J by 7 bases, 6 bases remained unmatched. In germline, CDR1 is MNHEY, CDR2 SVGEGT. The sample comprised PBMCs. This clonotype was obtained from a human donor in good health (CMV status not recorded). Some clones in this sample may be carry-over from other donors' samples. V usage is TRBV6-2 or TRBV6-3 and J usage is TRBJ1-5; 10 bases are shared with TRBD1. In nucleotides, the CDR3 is TGTGCCAGTACGGACAGGGGGGACCAGCCCCAGCATTTT. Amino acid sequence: CASTDRGDQPQHF.